This record looks at one T cell receptor (beta chain) sequence and its context. These data originate in a study of cytomegalovirus exposure and HLA in healthy donors. Profiling relied on immunoSEQ multiplex PCR, and the TCRdb table lists in-frame clones only, not all of them. This repertoire shows some 140,000 clones, 86% found once; its top ten account for just under 3%. CDR3 length: 16 residues. CDR1 and CDR2 (germline): SGHNT, YYREEE (reference sequence). The V gene end was trimmed by 4 bases and the J gene end by 5 bases; junction bases not matched to a gene: 7. The TCR originated in a man aged 18 to 30 in good health and CMV-seronegative. Sequencing input: PBMCs. This chain links TRBV5-4 with TRBJ1-6; 9 nucleotides line up with TRBD1. The CDR3 coding sequence is TGTGCCAGCAGCACCTCCGGGACAGGGAATAATTCACCCCTCCACTTT. The encoded protein is CASSTSGTGNNSPLHF.